This T cell receptor (beta chain) was profiled in a study of blood T cell repertoires in COVID-19. Across the whole study: T cells, B-cell-depleted T cells, or PBMCs provided the cDNA or gDNA that served as material.

Original methodology: The authors estimated nucleated cell counts from reference gene primer amplification. Clones were read by immunoSEQ multiplex PCR, and TCRdb kept only the in-frame ones, dropping some. D and trimming come from the DNA, and the V and J calls and clone size come from that table. Of roughly 50,000 clones in the sample, 89% were seen once. V shed 1 base and J shed 0 bases, with 13 bases lying between them. This CDR3 has 16 residues. Germline CDR1 reads SGHAT; CDR2 reads FQNNGV. The clonotype originates from a woman aged 55-69 years with active COVID-19. The chain carries TRBV11-2 and TRBJ2-7; a weak D match, TRBD1 (6 bases). Sample: peripheral blood. CDR3 DNA: TGTGCCAGCAGCTTAGTTAGCAGGGGAGCCTCCTACGAGCAGTACTTC. It is translated as CASSLVSRGASYEQYF.